The sequence of this T cell receptor (beta chain) was determined in a study of blood T cell repertoires in COVID-19 (dated by TCRdb to 2018 to 2021). Broadly, across the study: The collaborator samples originated in the United States, Italy and Spain and spanned the acute and convalescent phases of COVID-19. Sample metadata almost always included a de-identified subject ID, COVID-19 status, age in years and sex. The prospective study material was composed of cDNA or gDNA derived from T cells, B-cell-depleted T cells, or PBMCs. Samples were obtained from the ongoing ImmuneRACE study (first 160 participants) and from about 1,300 subjects provided by 6 global collaborators. The repertoires were made available in a free public database intended to serve as a resource for research on the immune response to SARS-CoV-2. HLA class I and class II types, where available, came from metadata supplied by the sample provider rather than from assay-based typing. The dataset comprised deeply sampled blood TCRbeta repertoires from subjects exposed to, actively infected with, or recovered from COVID-19.

Another Seattle source contributed samples from volunteer blood donors who had recovered from COVID-19. Each collaborating institution followed its own protocols to collect whole blood in K2EDTA tubes. For TCRbeta analysis, collaborators shipped samples as frozen whole blood, isolated PBMCs, or DNA extracted from either of those sample types. Summary of the overall study and its limitations: The quantity of clinical and demographic metadata differed by source and by participant and was supplied without curation.

TCRbeta CDR3 regions were amplified from genomic DNA by means of the immunoSEQ Assay, a bias-controlled multiplex PCR. As for the original processing: The number of nucleated cells in each sample was estimated by amplification of reference gene primers within the assay. Sequence reads were collapsed and filtered to measure the absolute abundance of every unique TCRbeta CDR3 rearrangement. For each sample, productive Simpson clonality was calculated by taking the square root of Simpson's diversity index across productive rearrangements. TCRdb retrieved this table from immuneACCESS and kept in-frame rearrangements only. Not all clones are present; in checked studies, unresolved V genes account for under half, and no reason is known for the remainder. Clone size and the V and J calls come from that table; the DNA yielded D and trimming. For this sample the table gives under 300,000 clones, of which about 85% were detected only once. 7.2% of the sample belongs to the ten largest clones.

About this clone: The clone's antigen remains unknown. No base qualities exist here, and no much larger clone lies one base off it.

The germline V gene (reference sequence) gives CDR1 as LGHDT and CDR2 as YNNKEL. The junction carries 19 bases between V and J, which are trimmed by 4 bases and 1 base respectively. The CDR3 covers 17 residues, taking in both the cysteine and the phenylalanine. The DNA shown is the 51-base CDR3, in frame from base 1. Sequencing was carried out using peripheral blood. The V and J segments used are TRBV3-1 (or the pseudogene TRBV3-2) and TRBJ1-1; the D gene cannot be named for sure. The sequence derives from a man aged 60 to 75 who had recovered from COVID-19. The DNA sequence is given as TGTGCCAGCAGCCGGGGTGGCGCGGGTTTTAGGAACACTGAAGCTTTCTTT. The encoded protein is CASSRGGAGFRNTEAFF.